These 3 T cell receptor beta chains originate from one sample sequenced in a study of cytomegalovirus exposure and HLA in healthy donors. It was with 60 Vbeta and 13 Jbeta primers that the PCR ran. Assay used: immunoSEQ multiplex PCR; TCRdb lists only in-frame clones, some missing. The top ten clones hold approximately 2.6% of a sample with roughly 110,000 clones, around 80% of them seen once. The sample was PBMCs. These TCRs come from a female donor in good health and CMV-seronegative.

The chain employs TRBV9 and TRBJ2-3; 15 bases fit TRBD2. This CDR3 has 15 amino acids. V dropped 4 bases and J dropped 7; count of bases not matched to a gene: 4. CDR1 is SGDLS and CDR2 is YYNGEE in the germline V gene. For the CDR3, the DNA is TGTGCCAGCAGCTTCGGGACTAGCGGGGGGAATACGCAGTATTTT. Residues: CASSFGTSGGNTQYF.

V and J are TRBV11-2 and TRBJ2-1, with D perhaps TRBD1 (6 bases). Germline lookup yields CDR1 SGHAT and CDR2 FQNNGV. V was trimmed by 0 bases and J by 6 bases, leaving 12 bases between them. The CDR3 spans 15 residues. The CDR3 protein is CASSLDLGRGNEQFF. CDR3 nucleotide sequence: TGTGCCAGCAGCTTAGATCTAGGCAGGGGCAATGAGCAGTTCTTC.

The chain joins TRBV19 to TRBJ1-2; 10 bases match TRBD1. Germline assignment: CDR1 LNHDA and CDR2 SQIVND (reference sequence). Trimming at V came to 4 bases and at J to 8 bases, leaving 4 bases not matched to a gene. This CDR3 has 13 amino acids. The CDR3 sequence: CASSSGTGEGYTF. CDR3 coding DNA: TGTGCCAGTAGTAGCGGGACAGGGGAAGGCTACACCTTC. Full variable domain (rest looked up from reference TRBV19 and TRBJ1-2): DGGITQSPKYLFRKEGQNVTLSCEQNLNHDAMYWYRQDPGQGLRLIYYSQIVNDFQKGDIAEGYSVSREKKESFPLTVTSAQKNPTAFYLCASSSGTGEGYTFGSGTRLTVV.